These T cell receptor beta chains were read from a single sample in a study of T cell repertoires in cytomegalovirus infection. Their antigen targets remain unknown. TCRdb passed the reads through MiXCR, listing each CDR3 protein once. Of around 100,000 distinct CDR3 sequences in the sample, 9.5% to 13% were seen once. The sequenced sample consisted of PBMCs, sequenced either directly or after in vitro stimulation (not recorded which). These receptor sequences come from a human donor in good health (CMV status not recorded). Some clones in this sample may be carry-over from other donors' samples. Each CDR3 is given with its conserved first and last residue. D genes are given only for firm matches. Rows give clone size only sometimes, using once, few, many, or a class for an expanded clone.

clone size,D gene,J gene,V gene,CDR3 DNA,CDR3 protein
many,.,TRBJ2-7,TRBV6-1,TGTGCCAGCAAAAGGACAGACACCTACGAGCAGTACTTC,CASKRTDTYEQYF
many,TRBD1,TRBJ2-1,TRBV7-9,TGTGCCAGCAGCACCACAGGGGGCCTTAGGGATGAGCAGTTCTTC,CASSTTGGLRDEQFF
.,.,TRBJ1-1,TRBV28,TGTGCCAGCAGTTTAGGAGAGAGTACTGAAGCTTTCTTT,CASSLGESTEAFF
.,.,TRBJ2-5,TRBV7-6,TGTGCCAGCAGTGACTTGGGCGGGCAAGAGACCCAGTACTTC,CASSDLGGQETQYF
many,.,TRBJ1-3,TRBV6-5,TGTGCCAGCAGTTACTCGATCAATGGAAACACCATATATTTT,CASSYSINGNTIYF
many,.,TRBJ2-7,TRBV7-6,TGTGCCAGCAGCTTGAGGCCATCCTCCTCCTACGAGCAGTACTTC,CASSLRPSSSYEQYF
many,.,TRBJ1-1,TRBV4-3,TGCGCCAGCAGCCAAGATCGGGGCTGGGGTACTGAAGCTTTCTTT,CASSQDRGWGTEAFF
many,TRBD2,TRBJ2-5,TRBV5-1,TGCGCCAGCAGCTCGGGAACGTATTGGCGGGGGGATTCTCAAGAGACCCAGTACTTC,CASSSGTYWRGDSQETQYF
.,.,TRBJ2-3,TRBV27,TGTGCCAGCAGTCCGCTACTCTCAAGCACAGATACGCAGTATTTT,CASSPLLSSTDTQYF
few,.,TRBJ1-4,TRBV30,TGTGCCTCTGACACAGGGCAAGTAACTAATGAAAAACTGTTTTTT,CASDTGQVTNEKLFF
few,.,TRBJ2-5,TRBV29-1,TGCAGCGTTGAAGAGGGGGCAGGTTGGAGAGAGACCCAGTACTTC,CSVEEGAGWRETQYF
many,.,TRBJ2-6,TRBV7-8,TGTGCCAGCAGCAGATCGGACAGAATAATCTCTGGGGCCAACGTCCTGACTTTC,CASSRSDRIISGANVLTF
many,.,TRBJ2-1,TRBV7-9,TGTGCCAGCGGACCGGGGACCTACAATGAGCAGTTCTTC,CASGPGTYNEQFF
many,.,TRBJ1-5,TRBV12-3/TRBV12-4,TGTGCCAGCAGTTTAAAAAGCAATCAGCCCCAGCATTTT,CASSLKSNQPQHF
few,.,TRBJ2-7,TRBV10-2,TGCGCCAGCAGTGACTGGCAGAGGGAGCAGTACTTC,CASSDWQREQYF
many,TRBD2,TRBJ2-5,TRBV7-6,TGTGCCAGCAGCTGGGGACTAGCTGGGCAAGAGACCCAGTACTTC,CASSWGLAGQETQYF
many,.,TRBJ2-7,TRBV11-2,TGTGCCAGCAGTCCCGACAGGTCTACGAAGCAGTACTTC,CASSPDRSTKQYF
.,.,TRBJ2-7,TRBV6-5,TGTGCCAGCAGCCACTCCGGGTTACACGAGCAGTACTTC,CASSHSGLHEQYF